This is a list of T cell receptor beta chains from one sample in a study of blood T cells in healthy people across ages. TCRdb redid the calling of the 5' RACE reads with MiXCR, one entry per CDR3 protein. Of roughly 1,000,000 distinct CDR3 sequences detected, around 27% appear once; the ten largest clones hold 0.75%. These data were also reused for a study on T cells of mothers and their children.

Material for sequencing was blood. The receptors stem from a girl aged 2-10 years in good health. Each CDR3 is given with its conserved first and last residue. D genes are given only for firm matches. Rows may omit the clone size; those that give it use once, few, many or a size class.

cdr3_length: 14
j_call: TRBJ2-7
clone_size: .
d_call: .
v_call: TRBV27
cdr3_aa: CASARLGVLNEQYF
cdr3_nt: TGTGCCAGTGCCAGACTAGGAGTACTTAACGAGCAGTACTTC

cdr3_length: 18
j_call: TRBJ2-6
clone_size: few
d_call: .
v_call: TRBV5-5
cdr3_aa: CASSLGAGRLSGANVLTF
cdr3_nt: TGTGCCAGCAGCTTGGGGGCAGGGCGTCTATCTGGGGCCAACGTCCTGACTTTC

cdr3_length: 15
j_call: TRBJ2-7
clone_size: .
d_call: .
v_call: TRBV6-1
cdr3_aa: CASSDGAGTVREQYF
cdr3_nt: TGTGCCAGCAGTGACGGGGCGGGAACTGTACGAGAGCAGTACTTC

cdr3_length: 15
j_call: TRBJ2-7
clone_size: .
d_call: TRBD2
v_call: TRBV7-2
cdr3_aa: CASSLSSGGAHEQYF
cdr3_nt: TGTGCCAGCAGCTTGTCTAGCGGGGGGGCCCACGAGCAGTACTTC

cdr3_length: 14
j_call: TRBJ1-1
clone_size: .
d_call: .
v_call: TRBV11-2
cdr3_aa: CASSTPFRNTEAFF
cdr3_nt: TGTGCCAGCAGCACCCCGTTCCGGAACACTGAAGCTTTCTTT

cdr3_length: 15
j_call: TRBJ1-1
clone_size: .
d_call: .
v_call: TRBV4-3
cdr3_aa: CASSQLDSSGTEAFF
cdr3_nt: TGCGCCAGCAGCCAACTCGACAGTTCCGGCACTGAAGCTTTCTTT

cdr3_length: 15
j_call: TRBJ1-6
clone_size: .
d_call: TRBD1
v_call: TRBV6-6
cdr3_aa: CASNSGTGGSSPLHF
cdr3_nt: TGTGCCAGCAATTCCGGGACAGGGGGGAGTTCACCCCTCCACTTT

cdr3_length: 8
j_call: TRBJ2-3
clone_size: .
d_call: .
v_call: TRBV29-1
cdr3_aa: CSAKTPYF
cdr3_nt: TGCAGCGCTAAAACGCCGTATTTT

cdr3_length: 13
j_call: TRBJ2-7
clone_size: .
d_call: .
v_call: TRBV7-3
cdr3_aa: CASSLKQSDEQYF
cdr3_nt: TGTGCCAGCAGCTTAAAACAGTCAGACGAGCAGTACTTC

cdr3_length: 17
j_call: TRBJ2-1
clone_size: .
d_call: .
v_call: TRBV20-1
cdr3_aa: CSARSVDGGRDLSEQFF
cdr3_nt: TGCAGTGCCCGCTCGGTAGATGGGGGCAGGGATTTAAGTGAGCAGTTCTTC

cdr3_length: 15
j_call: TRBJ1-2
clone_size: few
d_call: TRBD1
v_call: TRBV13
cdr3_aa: CASSPRTGLKYGYTF
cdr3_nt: TGTGCCAGCAGCCCCAGGACAGGGCTAAAGTATGGCTACACCTTC

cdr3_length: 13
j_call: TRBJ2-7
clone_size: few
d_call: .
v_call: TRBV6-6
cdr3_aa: CASGTGGGHEQYF
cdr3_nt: TGTGCCAGCGGGACCGGAGGGGGACACGAGCAGTACTTC

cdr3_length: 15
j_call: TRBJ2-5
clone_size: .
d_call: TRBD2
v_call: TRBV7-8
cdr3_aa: CASSHIPLAGETQYF
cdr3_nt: TGTGCCAGCAGCCACATACCACTAGCGGGGGAGACCCAGTACTTC

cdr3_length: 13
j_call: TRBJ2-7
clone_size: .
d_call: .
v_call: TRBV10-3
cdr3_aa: CAISVGRDYEQYF
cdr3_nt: TGTGCCATCAGTGTCGGACGGGATTACGAGCAGTACTTC

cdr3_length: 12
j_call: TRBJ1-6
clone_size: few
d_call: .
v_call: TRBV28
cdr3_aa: CASSRTGRPLHF
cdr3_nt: TGTGCCAGCAGCCGAACAGGGAGACCCCTCCACTTT

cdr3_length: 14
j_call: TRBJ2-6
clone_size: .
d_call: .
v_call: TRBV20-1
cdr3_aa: CSARDRVGANVLTF
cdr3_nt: TGCAGTGCTAGAGACAGGGTCGGGGCCAACGTCCTGACTTTC

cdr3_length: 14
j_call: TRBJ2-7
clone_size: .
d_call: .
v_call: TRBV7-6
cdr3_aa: CASSLTQGQDEQYF
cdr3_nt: TGTGCCAGCAGCTTGACCCAGGGCCAGGACGAGCAGTACTTC

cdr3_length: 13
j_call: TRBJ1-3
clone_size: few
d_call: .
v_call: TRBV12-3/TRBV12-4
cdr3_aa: CASSPDRRNTIYF
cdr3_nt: TGTGCCAGCAGCCCCGACCGGAGAAACACCATATATTTT

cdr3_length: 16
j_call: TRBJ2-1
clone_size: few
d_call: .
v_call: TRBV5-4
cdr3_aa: CASSLALSGSYNEQFF
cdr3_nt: TGTGCCAGCAGCTTGGCGTTGAGCGGATCCTACAATGAGCAGTTCTTC

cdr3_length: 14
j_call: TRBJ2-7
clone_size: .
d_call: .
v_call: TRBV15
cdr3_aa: CATSEAGSISEQYF
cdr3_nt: TGTGCCACCAGCGAGGCAGGGAGCATCTCCGAGCAGTACTTC

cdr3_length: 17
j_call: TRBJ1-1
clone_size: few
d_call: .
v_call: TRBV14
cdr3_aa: CASSQEFDLGTRGEAFF
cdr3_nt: TGTGCCAGCAGCCAGGAATTCGACCTGGGAACGAGGGGTGAAGCTTTCTTT

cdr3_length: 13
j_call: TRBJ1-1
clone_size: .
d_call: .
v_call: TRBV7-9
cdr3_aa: CASSLQGLTEAFF
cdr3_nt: TGTGCCAGCAGCTTGCAGGGGTTAACTGAAGCTTTCTTT

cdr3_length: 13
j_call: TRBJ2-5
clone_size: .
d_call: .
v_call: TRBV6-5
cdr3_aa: CASRRTYQETQYF
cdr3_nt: TGTGCCAGCAGGAGGACTTACCAAGAGACCCAGTACTTC

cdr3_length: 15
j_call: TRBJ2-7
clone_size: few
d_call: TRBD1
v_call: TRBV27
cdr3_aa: CASSDLGQAPYEQYF
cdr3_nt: TGTGCCAGCAGTGACCTGGGACAGGCTCCCTACGAGCAGTACTTC

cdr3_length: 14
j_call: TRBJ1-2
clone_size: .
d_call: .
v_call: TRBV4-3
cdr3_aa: CASSQDRGEYGYTF
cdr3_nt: TGCGCCAGCAGCCAAGACAGAGGAGAATATGGCTACACCTTC

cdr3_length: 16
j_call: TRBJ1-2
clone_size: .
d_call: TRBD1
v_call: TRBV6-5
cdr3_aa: CASSGGLGQGEIGYTF
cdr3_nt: TGTGCCAGCAGTGGGGGGTTGGGACAGGGGGAAATCGGCTACACCTTC

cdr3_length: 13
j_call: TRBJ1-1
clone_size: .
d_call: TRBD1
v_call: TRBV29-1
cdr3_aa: CSVALRPDRQAFF
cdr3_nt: TGCAGCGTCGCGTTGCGACCGGACAGGCAGGCTTTCTTT

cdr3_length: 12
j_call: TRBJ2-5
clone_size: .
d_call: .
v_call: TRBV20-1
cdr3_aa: CSSGTQQETQYF
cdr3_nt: TGCAGCTCCGGGACACAACAAGAGACCCAGTACTTC

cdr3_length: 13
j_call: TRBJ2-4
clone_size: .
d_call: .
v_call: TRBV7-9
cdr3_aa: CASSFGAKNIQYF
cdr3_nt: TGTGCCAGCAGCTTCGGGGCCAAAAACATTCAGTACTTC

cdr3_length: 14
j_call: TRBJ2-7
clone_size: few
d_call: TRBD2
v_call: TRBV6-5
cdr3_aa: CASSYKGRAYEQYF
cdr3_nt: TGTGCCAGCAGTTACAAGGGGAGGGCGTACGAGCAGTACTTC

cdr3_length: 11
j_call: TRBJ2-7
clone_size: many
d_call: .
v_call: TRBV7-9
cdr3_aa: CASSSGNEQYF
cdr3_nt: TGTGCCAGCAGTTCCGGGAACGAGCAGTACTTC

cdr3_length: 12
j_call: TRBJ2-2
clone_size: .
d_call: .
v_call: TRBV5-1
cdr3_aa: CASSLLPGELFF
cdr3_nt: TGCGCCAGCAGCTTGCTACCCGGGGAGCTGTTTTTT

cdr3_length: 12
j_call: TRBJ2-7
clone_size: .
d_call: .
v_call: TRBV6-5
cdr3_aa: CASMGVELEQYF
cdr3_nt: TGTGCCAGCATGGGGGTTGAGCTGGAGCAGTACTTC

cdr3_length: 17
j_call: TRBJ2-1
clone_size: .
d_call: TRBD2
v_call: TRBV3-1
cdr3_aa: CASSQEFPSGSGNEQFF
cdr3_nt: TGTGCCAGCAGCCAAGAATTCCCTAGCGGGAGTGGTAATGAGCAGTTCTTC

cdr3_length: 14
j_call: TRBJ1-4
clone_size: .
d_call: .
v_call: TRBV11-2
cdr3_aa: CASSPAWDSEKLFF
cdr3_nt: TGTGCCAGCAGCCCTGCTTGGGATTCTGAAAAACTGTTTTTT

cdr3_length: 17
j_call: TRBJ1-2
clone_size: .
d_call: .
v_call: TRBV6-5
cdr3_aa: CASSYSRYGGTNYGYTF
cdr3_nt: TGTGCCAGCAGTTACTCGAGGTACGGGGGAACTAACTATGGCTACACCTTC

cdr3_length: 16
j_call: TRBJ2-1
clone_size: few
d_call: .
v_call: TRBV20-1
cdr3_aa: CSARDLGASGGNEQFF
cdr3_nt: TGCAGTGCTAGAGATCTAGGAGCATCTGGGGGCAATGAGCAGTTCTTC

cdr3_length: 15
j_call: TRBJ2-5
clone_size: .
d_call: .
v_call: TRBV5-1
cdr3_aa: CASSLDVGFLETQYF
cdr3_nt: .

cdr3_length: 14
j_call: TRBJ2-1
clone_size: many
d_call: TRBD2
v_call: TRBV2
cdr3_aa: CASMGLAGSNEQFF
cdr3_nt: TGTGCCAGCATGGGACTAGCGGGATCCAATGAGCAGTTCTTC

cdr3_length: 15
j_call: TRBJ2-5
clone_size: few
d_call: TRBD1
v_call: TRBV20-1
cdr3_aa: CSARQGRDSQETQYF
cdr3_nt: TGCAGTGCTAGACAGGGCCGGGACAGCCAAGAGACCCAGTACTTC

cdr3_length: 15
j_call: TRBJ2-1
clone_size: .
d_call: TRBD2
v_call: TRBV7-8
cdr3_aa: CASSSWTSGGNEQFF
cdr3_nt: TGTGCCAGCAGCTCCTGGACTAGCGGGGGGAATGAGCAGTTCTTC

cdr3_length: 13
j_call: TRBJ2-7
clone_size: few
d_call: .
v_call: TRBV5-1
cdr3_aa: CASSFFASYEQYF
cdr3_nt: TGCGCCAGCAGCTTCTTTGCCTCCTACGAGCAGTACTTC

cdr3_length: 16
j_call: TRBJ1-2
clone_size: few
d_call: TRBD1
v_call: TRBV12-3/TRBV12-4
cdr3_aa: CASSSGGVHPNYGYTF
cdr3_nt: TGTGCCAGCAGCTCAGGGGGGGTACACCCTAACTATGGCTACACCTTC

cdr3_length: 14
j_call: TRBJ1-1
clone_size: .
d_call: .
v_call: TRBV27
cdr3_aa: CASSGLTGNTEAFF
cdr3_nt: TGTGCCAGCAGTGGACTTACAGGGAACACTGAAGCTTTCTTT

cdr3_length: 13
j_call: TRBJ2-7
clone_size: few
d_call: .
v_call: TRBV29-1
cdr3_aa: CSADKGPFYEQYF
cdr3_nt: TGCAGCGCTGACAAGGGTCCCTTTTACGAGCAGTACTTC